This T cell receptor beta chain came from a study of patients and donors after allogeneic stem cell transplantation. TCRdb called the RT-PCR reads again in MiXCR, with one record for every CDR3 protein. Among about 40,000 distinct CDR3 sequences listed, under 40% were seen once. The count of this clonotype is one. The CDR3 consists of 20 residues. Germline V gene sequence: CDR1 SGHTA, CDR2 FQGNSA. With 4 bases clipped from V and 2 bases from J, the junction kept 18 bases outside the gene matches. The chain combines TRBV7-2 with TRBJ2-1, with 9 bases matching TRBD2. This clonotype originated in a human donor who was either an allogeneic HSCT recipient or a stem cell or donor lymphocyte infusion donor (not recorded which). It is not recorded whose cells these are; they may come from a transplant donor. Sequenced input: blood, either unsorted or a sorted T cell fraction (not recorded which). CDR3 loop: CASSSQTNYSGRRTYNEQFF. The CDR3 nucleotides read TGTGCCAGCAGCTCCCAAACTAACTATAGCGGGAGAAGGACCTACAATGAGCAGTTCTTC.